The 28 T cell receptor beta chains reported below all come from one sample, sequenced in a study of pediatric ulcerative colitis. Profiling relied on immunoSEQ multiplex PCR, and the TCRdb table lists in-frame clones only, not all of them. Counted here are roughly 54,000 clones, about nine tenths occurring once; the ten biggest clones make up nearly 1.5%. The sample was blood. Receptors originate from a boy aged 5-17 years who was a control in a study of pediatric ulcerative colitis.

The chain uses TRBV5-3 and TRBJ1-6; D is perhaps TRBD1 (6 bases). TRBV5-3 is an ORF for which the function is uncertain. Trimming removed 3 bases from V and 0 bases from J, with 10 bases in between. There are 16 residues in the CDR3. CDR3 sequence: CARSSGAYSYNSPLHF. CDR3 sequence (DNA): TGTGCCAGAAGCTCGGGGGCCTACTCCTATAATTCACCCCTCCACTTT.

The chain couples TRBV19 to TRBJ2-1; TRBD2 matches 10 bases. The germline V gene has CDR1 LNHDA and CDR2 SQIVND (reference sequence). The CDR3 consists of 15 residues. The V gene end was trimmed by 1 base and the J gene end by 7 bases; junction bases not matched to a gene: 4. The CDR3 DNA is TGTGCCAGTAGTATAGGACTAGCGGGTGGGAATGAGCAGTTCTTC. Translating gives CASSIGLAGGNEQFF.

The chain is built from TRBV28 and TRBJ1-4, with a weak D call TRBD1 (6 bases). Germline V gene lookup returns CDR1 MDHEN and CDR2 SYDVKM. The CDR3 runs 16 residues. The ends were cut back, 5 bases at V and 13 bases at J, with 26 bases in the middle. CDR3 region: CASSNTPPQGTLGLFF. CDR3 sequence (DNA): TGTGCCAGCAGTAATACCCCCCCACAGGGAACCCTTGGACTGTTTTTT.

This clone turned up a few times. CDR3 coding DNA: TGCGCCAGCAGTGAGAGGTTAGAAATCCACGAGCAGTACTTC. Translating gives CASSERLEIHEQYF. The chain employs TRBV10-1 and TRBJ2-7, with D unresolved. Germline CDR1 and CDR2: WNHNN and SYGVQD (reference sequence). V lost 2 bases, J lost 5 bases, and 13 bases lay in between. The CDR3 totals 14 residues.

The gene calls are TRBV19 and TRBJ1-5; 9 bases line up with TRBD1. CDR1 and CDR2 (germline): LNHDA, SQIVND (reference sequence). The CDR3 has 15 amino acids. V shed 6 bases, J shed 6 bases, and the junction held 9 bases outside the gene matches. The CDR3 loop is CASRPGQGPGQPQHF. The DNA for the CDR3 is TGTGCCAGTAGACCGGGACAGGGCCCCGGTCAGCCCCAGCATTTT.

This sequence joins TRBV19 and TRBJ1-6; D gene unclear. The V end was cut by 8 bases, the J end by 6 bases, with 11 bases between. This CDR3 is 13 amino acids long. Germline CDR1 is LNHDA and CDR2 is SQIVND (reference sequence). The chain's CDR3 is CASSPGLNSPLHF. In DNA form, the CDR3 reads TGTGCCAGTTCCCCAGGACTTAATTCACCCCTCCACTTT.

The J gene is TRBJ2-7, the V gene TRBV15, with D perhaps TRBD1 (6 bases). The CDR3 runs 15 residues. The germline V gene encodes CDR1 LNHNV and CDR2 YYDKDF (reference sequence). The V end was cut by 3 bases, the J end by 2 bases, with 14 bases between. The CDR3 loop is CATSRGNRETYEQYF. DNA of the CDR3: TGTGCCACCAGCAGGGGGAACAGGGAGACCTACGAGCAGTACTTC.

This chain links TRBV2 with TRBJ1-1, with D uncertain. The CDR3 has 10 amino acids. Trimming stripped 10 bases from V and 7 bases from J, with 10 bases between. The germline gives CDR1 SNHLY, CDR2 FYNNEI. This CDR3 is CATYTLEAFF. The CDR3 DNA follows: TGTGCCACCTACACCCTTGAAGCTTTCTTT.

The chain has TRBV27 and TRBJ1-2; D remains ambiguous. V shed 5 bases and J shed 6 bases, with 13 bases lying between them. CDR1 is MNHEY, CDR2 SMNVEV, per germline (reference sequence). The CDR3 loop spans 13 amino acids. Here the CDR3 DNA reads TGTGCCAGCAGTCCGACCAGCCACCATGGCTACACCTTC. This gives the protein CASSPTSHHGYTF.

This chain joins TRBV7-9 and TRBJ1-2; the D gene is possibly TRBD1 (5 bases). Trimming pared 3 bases from V and 3 bases from J, leaving 11 bases between. This CDR3 comprises 14 residues. CDR1 and CDR2 (germline): SEHNR, FQNEAQ (reference sequence). CDR3: CASSFPRDDYGYTF. The CDR3 nucleotides are TGTGCCAGCAGCTTCCCCAGGGATGACTATGGCTACACCTTC.

The chain carries TRBV27 and TRBJ2-5, with 8 bases identical to TRBD2. The CDR3 is made up of 17 amino acids. V shed 3 bases and J 3 bases; nucleotides not matched to a gene: 12. CDR1 and CDR2 from the germline V gene are MNHEY and SMNVEV (reference sequence). CDR3 residues: CASSFLRASGSEETQYF. In nucleotides, the CDR3 is TGTGCCAGCAGTTTTCTCCGGGCTAGCGGGTCAGAAGAGACCCAGTACTTC.

This chain links TRBV19 with TRBJ1-1; D perhaps matches TRBD1 (5 bases). The germline V gene has CDR1 LNHDA and CDR2 SQIVND (reference sequence). This CDR3 is built from 13 residues. The ends were cut back, 2 bases at V and 3 bases at J, with 7 bases in the middle. Here the CDR3 reads CASSIQGYTEAFF. For the CDR3, the DNA is TGTGCCAGTAGTATACAGGGATACACTGAAGCTTTCTTT. The full variable domain, in which reference TRBV19 and TRBJ1-1 provide the parts outside the CDR3, is DGGITQSPKYLFRKEGQNVTLSCEQNLNHDAMYWYRQDPGQGLRLIYYSQIVNDFQKGDIAEGYSVSREKKESFPLTVTSAQKNPTAFYLCASSIQGYTEAFFGQGTRLTVV.

V is TRBV21-1 and J is TRBJ1-2. TRBV21-1 is given as a pseudogene. The CDR3 runs 15 residues. CDR3 DNA: TGTGCCAGCAGCAAAGCATCGGGACGGACGCAAGGCTACACCTTC. Its protein is CASSKASGRTQGYTF.

The chain links TRBV2 to TRBJ1-2; maybe TRBD1 (6 bases). Trimming pared 5 bases from V and 1 base from J, leaving 11 bases between. Per germline, CDR1 SNHLY and CDR2 FYNNEI. This CDR3 spans 14 amino acids. The CDR3 DNA is TGTGCCAGCAGTAGTAACAGGGATAACTATGGCTACACCTTC. It translates to CASSSNRDNYGYTF.

This chain links TRBV27 with TRBJ2-2; TRBD1 aligns across 7 bases. The junction had 5 bases not matched to a gene; V was cut back by 6 bases and J by 4 bases. The V gene's germline CDR1 is MNHEY and CDR2 SMNVEV (reference sequence). This CDR3 is 14 amino acids long. CDR3 sequence (DNA): TGTGCCAGCAGCCCCGGGACAGCCACCGGGGAGCTGTTTTTT. Translating it yields CASSPGTATGELFF.

A single count supports this clone. The chain combines TRBV6-1 with TRBJ2-7, with 9 positions matching TRBD1. Germline assignment: CDR1 MNHNS and CDR2 SASEGT. The CDR3 sequence is 16 residues long. V dropped 0 bases and J dropped 1; count of bases not matched to a gene: 4. CDR3 DNA sequence: TGTGCCAGCAGTGAAGCTTTGGGACAGGGATCCTACGAGCAGTACTTC. Protein sequence: CASSEALGQGSYEQYF.

Remarks on this clone: This same CDR3 is encoded by further DNA sequences in the sample. The J gene is TRBJ1-5, the V gene TRBV6-4; 9 nucleotides line up with TRBD1. This CDR3 is 18 amino acids long. V was pared by 9 bases and J by 2 bases, with 17 bases of the junction left unmatched. CDR1 and CDR2 from the germline V gene are MRHNA and SNTAGT. CDR3 nucleotides: TGTGCCAGTTTTCTCGAATCAACAGGGGGCGGTGGCAATCAGCCCCAGCATTTT. Encoded protein: CASFLESTGGGGNQPQHF.

This clone was seen a handful of times. The gene calls are TRBV5-1 and TRBJ1-1; tentatively, D is TRBD1 (5 bases). Germline CDR1 reads SGHRS; CDR2 reads YFSETQ. The ends were cut back, 4 bases at V and 1 base at J, with 14 bases in the middle. The CDR3 totals 15 residues. In nucleotides, the CDR3 is TGCGCCAGCAGCAATACCCCGACAGAGAACACTGAAGCTTTCTTT. It translates to CASSNTPTENTEAFF.

There are a few counts of this clone. The rearrangement joins TRBV27 to TRBJ2-4; D perhaps matches TRBD2 (5 bases). CDR3 size: 14 residues. The ends were cut back, 2 bases at V and 8 bases at J, with 13 bases in the middle. Per the germline V gene, CDR1 is MNHEY and CDR2 is SMNVEV (reference sequence). In DNA form, the CDR3 reads TGTGCCAGCAGTTTAAGGCGAGGTAGCGACATTCAGTACTTC. Translation: CASSLRRGSDIQYF.

The chain is built from TRBV11-3 and TRBJ2-1; 9 nucleotides align to TRBD2. J gave up 4 bases and V 3 bases, and 10 bases lay outside the gene matches. From germline, CDR1 is SGHNT and CDR2 YENEEA. There are 17 residues in the CDR3. In DNA, the CDR3 is TGTGCCAGCAGCTTTGTATGGCTAGCGGGACAGTACAATGAGCAGTTCTTC. Protein product: CASSFVWLAGQYNEQFF.

The chain carries TRBV7-3 and TRBJ2-2; tentative D call: TRBD2 (6 bases). The V end lost 5 bases, the J end lost 1 base, and 14 bases lay between the germline ends. The CDR3 covers 16 residues. The germline gives CDR1 SGHTA, CDR2 FQGTGA. The CDR3 DNA sequence: TGTGCCAGCAGCCCGCTAGGCGGGAAGAACACCGGGGAGCTGTTTTTT. Translated: CASSPLGGKNTGELFF.

The rearrangement links TRBV5-1 to TRBJ2-3; tentative D call: TRBD2 (5 bases). CDR3 length: 17 amino acids. Trimming pared 3 bases from V and 2 bases from J, leaving 19 bases between. Germline loops: CDR1 SGHRS, CDR2 YFSETQ. The chain's CDR3 is CASSSNPSRSLTDTQYF. CDR3 DNA: TGCGCCAGCAGCTCCAACCCTAGCAGAAGCCTCACAGATACGCAGTATTTT.

The V gene is TRBV5-6, the J gene TRBJ1-1; D not resolved. V lost 2 bases, J lost 8 bases, and 22 bases lay in between. Germline CDR1 and CDR2: SGHDT and YYEEEE. The CDR3 runs to 16 residues. The CDR3 reads CASSFRERVAFPEAFF. DNA for the CDR3: TGTGCCAGCAGCTTTCGGGAAAGGGTGGCTTTCCCCGAAGCTTTCTTT.

The genes are TRBV11-2 and TRBJ2-7; maybe TRBD1 (6 bases). The CDR3 has 14 amino acids. V dropped 5 bases and J dropped 5 bases, with 16 bases sitting between them. Germline CDR1 SGHAT, CDR2 FQNNGV. The CDR3: CASSPGQKPHEQYF. The DNA of the CDR3 is TGTGCCAGCAGCCCCGGACAGAAACCCCACGAGCAGTACTTC.

The chain is built from TRBV9 and TRBJ1-2; 7 nucleotides match TRBD1. This CDR3 has 15 amino acids. The V and J ends lost 3 bases and 0 bases, in that order; junction bases with no gene match: 5. Per germline, CDR1 SGDLS and CDR2 YYNGEE. CDR3 coding DNA: TGTGCCAGCAGCGCCGGACAGGTAGCTAACTATGGCTACACCTTC. Its protein product is CASSAGQVANYGYTF. The whole variable domain, remainder taken from reference TRBV9 and TRBJ1-2, is DSGVTQTPKHLITATGQRVTLRCSPRSGDLSVYWYQQSLDQGLQFLIQYYNGEERAKGNILERFSAQQFPDLHSELNLSSLELGDSALYFCASSAGQVANYGYTFGSGTRLTVV.

This clone was seen a handful of times. The chain joins TRBV15 to TRBJ1-4; the D gene is possibly TRBD1 (5 bases). The ends were cut back, 6 bases at V and 5 bases at J, with 13 bases in the middle. This CDR3 has 14 amino acids. Germline V gene sequence: CDR1 LNHNV, CDR2 YYDKDF (reference sequence). The chain's CDR3 is CATRGGGGNEKLFF. CDR3 nucleotide sequence: TGTGCCACCAGGGGTGGGGGAGGGAATGAAAAACTGTTTTTT.

The chain employs TRBV5-1 and TRBJ1-4; D not certain. This CDR3 is 14 amino acids long. Germline-derived CDR1 and CDR2 are SGHRS and YFSETQ. With 1 base removed from V and 4 bases from J, the gap between germline ends came to 8 bases. This CDR3 reads CASSLRWGNEKLFF. CDR3 coding DNA: TGCGCCAGCAGCTTGCGGTGGGGTAATGAAAAACTGTTTTTT.

J is TRBJ2-7 and V is TRBV6-5; TRBD2 aligns across 7 bases. The germline CDR1 and CDR2 sequences are MNHEY and SVGAGI. CDR3 length equals 15 residues. The trim removed 2 bases at V and 5 bases at J, leaving 9 bases unmatched. CDR3 sequence (DNA): TGTGCCAGCAGTTACCCGACTAGCCGGGGGAACGAGCAGTACTTC. Translated, it gives CASSYPTSRGNEQYF.